The 10 T cell receptor beta chains given below trace back to one sample, sequenced in a study of T cell responses to AZD1222 COVID-19 vaccine. The protocol was immunoSEQ multiplex PCR, while the TCRdb copy is restricted to in-frame clones and leaves out a portion. The data contain 90,000 to 150,000 clones, around 87% of them seen just once; the ten biggest clones take up just over 2.5%. Sequences were derived from peripheral blood, sampled 28 days after the second AZD1222 dose. The receptors were gathered from an adult who received the AZD1222 COVID-19 vaccine.

The chain uses TRBV3-1 (or the pseudogene TRBV3-2) and TRBJ1-2; weak D call: TRBD1 (5 bases). V was shortened by 4 bases and J by 3 bases, with 15 bases between the two germline ends. The CDR3 has 15 residues. CDR1 and CDR2 (germline): LGHDT, YNNKEL (reference sequence). CDR3 loop: CASSPGRGEDYGYTF. DNA of the CDR3: TGTGCCAGCAGCCCCGGTCGGGGGGAGGACTATGGCTACACCTTC.

The chain joins TRBV7-6 to TRBJ2-7; a possible D gene is TRBD2 (5 bases). The V end lost 4 bases, the J end lost 6 bases, and 13 bases lay between the germline ends. Per germline, CDR1 SGHVS and CDR2 FNYEAQ. This CDR3 comprises 13 residues. DNA of the CDR3: TGTGCCAGCAGCTCGACTATCTGGAGCGAGCAGTACTTC. It is translated as CASSSTIWSEQYF.

The chain employs TRBV4-3 and TRBJ1-6; D perhaps matches TRBD1 (5 bases). The germline gives CDR1 LGHNA, CDR2 YSLEER. This CDR3 contains 19 residues. Trimming cost V 1 base and J 5 bases, with 21 bases left between them. CDR3 residues: CASSQVRAWEGRDNSPLHF. CDR3 nucleotides: TGCGCCAGCAGCCAAGTACGGGCCTGGGAGGGGCGGGATAATTCACCCCTCCACTTT.

The V call is TRBV28, the J call TRBJ1-1; D is unresolved. The CDR3 has 13 residues. The V end lost 4 bases, the J end lost 5 bases, and 11 bases lay between the germline ends. Germline V gene data show CDR1 as MDHEN and CDR2 as SYDVKM. CDR3 nucleotides: TGTGCCAGCAGTTCCCCCCAGGTGACTGAAGCTTTCTTT. This translates into CASSSPQVTEAFF.

The rearrangement links TRBV6-6 to TRBJ1-1; no clear D gene. The V end was cut by 2 bases, the J end by 2 bases, with 12 bases between. The germline gives CDR1 MNHNY, CDR2 SVGAGI (reference sequence). The CDR3 has 15 amino acids. CDR3 residues: CASSYEPLPNTEAFF. The CDR3 bases are TGTGCCAGCAGTTACGAACCCCTCCCCAACACTGAAGCTTTCTTT.

This chain links TRBV7-9 with TRBJ1-5; no clear D gene. Germline lookup yields CDR1 SEHNR and CDR2 FQNEAQ (reference sequence). Trimming took off 5 bases at V and 9 bases at J, with 14 bases between the two ends. There are 13 residues in the CDR3. The CDR3 DNA reads TGTGCCAGCAGCCCCCGACCCCTTGGGCCCCAGCATTTT. Translated, it gives CASSPRPLGPQHF.

The V call is TRBV2, the J call TRBJ1-6, with D perhaps TRBD1 (5 bases). CDR3 length: 15 residues. Germline V lookup: CDR1 SNHLY, CDR2 FYNNEI. V was clipped by 1 base and J by 12 bases, with 16 bases between them. The DNA for the CDR3 is TGTGCCAGCAGTGAAGTGGTTACAGGCGGAGTACCCCTCCACTTT. It codes for CASSEVVTGGVPLHF.

The chain has TRBV9 and TRBJ2-1, with 11 nucleotides matching TRBD2. The V gene's germline CDR1 is SGDLS and CDR2 YYNGEE. The CDR3 consists of 15 residues. Trimming removed 0 bases from V and 5 bases from J; junction bases left unmatched: 1. The CDR3: CASSVVAGGDNEQFF. The CDR3, as DNA: TGTGCCAGCAGCGTAGTAGCGGGGGGGGACAATGAGCAGTTCTTC.

This sequence joins TRBV5-8 and TRBJ1-2, with D possibly being TRBD1 (5 bases). The CDR3 runs 13 residues. Germline V lookup: CDR1 SGHTS, CDR2 YDEGEE. Trimming took off 2 bases at V and 6 bases at J, with 11 bases between the two ends. The CDR3 DNA sequence: TGTGCCAGCAGCTTCGGGGGTCTCAATGGCTACACCTTC. Amino acids: CASSFGGLNGYTF.

The chain is built from TRBV4-3 and TRBJ1-4; possibly TRBD1 for D (5 bases). V dropped 0 bases and J dropped 1 base, with 9 bases sitting between them. Germline values: CDR1 LGHNA, CDR2 YSLEER. This CDR3 spans 16 amino acids. CDR3 sequence: CASSQEGRRTNEKLFF. The CDR3 nucleotides are TGCGCCAGCAGCCAAGAGGGACGGAGAACTAATGAAAAACTGTTTTTT.